This is a list of T cell receptor beta chains from one sample in a study of early T cells in non-severe SARS-CoV-2 infection. TCRdb passed the 5' RACE reads through MiXCR, listing each CDR3 protein once. This table holds approximately 76,000 distinct CDR3 sequences, about an eighth found once. Sequencing was carried out using whole blood. The receptors originated from an adult who was a healthcare worker with PCR-confirmed SARS-CoV-2 infection or an uninfected control (not recorded which). The CDR3 runs from the conserved cysteine through the conserved F or W. A D gene is named only where the DNA matches it firmly. Only part of the rows carry a size: once, few, many, or a class if the clone is expanded.

>TRBJ2-7|.|TRBV12-3/TRBV12-4|many
CASSLNKAVGSYEQYF
TGTGCCAGCAGTTTAAATAAGGCGGTAGGCTCCTACGAGCAGTACTTC
>TRBJ2-7|.|TRBV2|many
CASSDKGRESYEQYF
TGTGCCAGCAGTGATAAGGGGCGAGAATCCTACGAGCAGTACTTC
>TRBJ1-5|.|TRBV28|few
CASSLWSGSNQPQHF
TGTGCCAGCAGTTTATGGTCGGGGTCCAATCAGCCCCAGCATTTT
>TRBJ2-7|TRBD2|TRBV29-1|many
CSVGLAGGGYEQYF
TGCAGCGTTGGACTAGCGGGAGGGGGCTACGAGCAGTACTTC
>TRBJ1-4|TRBD1|TRBV12-3/TRBV12-4|many
CASSARQGADGKLFF
TGTGCCAGCAGTGCTAGACAGGGGGCGGATGGAAAACTGTTTTTT
>TRBJ1-1|.|TRBV3-1|few
CASSSGQNTEAFF
TGTGCCAGCAGCTCCGGACAGAACACTGAAGCTTTCTTT
>TRBJ2-1|TRBD2|TRBV12-3/TRBV12-4|many
CASSWASGSGRSMYNEQFF
TGTGCCAGCAGTTGGGCTAGCGGGAGTGGTCGGTCAATGTACAATGAGCAGTTCTTC
>TRBJ1-2|.|TRBV28|.
CASSRGGRNYGYTF
TGTGCCAGCTCGCGAGGGGGGCGCAACTATGGCTACACCTTC
>TRBJ2-2|TRBD2|TRBV28|many
CASEGRGADTGELFF
TGTGCCAGCGAGGGGCGGGGGGCGGACACCGGGGAGCTGTTTTTT
>TRBJ2-7|TRBD2|TRBV9|few
CASSNLGGPDEQYF
TGTGCCAGCAGCAATTTGGGAGGGCCGGACGAGCAGTACTTC
>TRBJ1-6|.|TRBV6-1|many
CASSDRANSPLHF
TGTGCCAGCAGTGACAGGGCGAATTCACCCCTCCACTTT